The 12 T cell receptor beta chains below all came from one sample that was sequenced in a study of cytomegalovirus exposure and HLA in healthy donors. It was with 60 Vbeta and 13 Jbeta primers that the PCR ran. Sequenced by immunoSEQ multiplex PCR; TCRdb stores in-frame clones only, minus some. The top ten clones hold around 0.54% of a sample with 140,000 to 150,000 clones, approximately 91% of them seen once. Sample: PBMCs. The receptors stem from a middle-aged woman in good health and CMV-seronegative.

The chain combines TRBV6-5 with TRBJ2-1; 8 positions agree with TRBD2. From germline, CDR1 is MNHEY and CDR2 SVGAGI. The CDR3 has 15 amino acids. With V trimmed by 3 bases and J by 5 bases, 6 bases remained unmatched. CDR3 coding DNA: TGTGCCAGCAGTTATGTAACTAGCGGAAACAATGAGCAGTTCTTC. Translation gives CASSYVTSGNNEQFF.

The rearrangement links TRBV14 to TRBJ1-1, with 8 bases fitting TRBD1. The CDR3 is 16 amino acids. Per the germline V gene, CDR1 is SGHDN and CDR2 is FVKESK. J lost 0 bases, V lost 3 bases, and 6 bases had no gene match. CDR3 DNA: TGTGCCAGCAGCCATCTTGGACAGGGCCTGAACACTGAAGCTTTCTTT. This codes for CASSHLGQGLNTEAFF.

This sequence joins TRBV6-6 and TRBJ1-6; D gene unclear. Trimming pared 5 bases from V and 5 bases from J, leaving 13 bases between. The CDR3 consists of 15 residues. CDR1 MNHNY and CDR2 SVGAGI come from the germline V gene (reference sequence). The DNA for the CDR3 is TGTGCCAGCAGTGCTCTTTTACAGAATAATTCACCCCTCCACTTT. Translating gives CASSALLQNNSPLHF.

The chain has TRBV5-6 and TRBJ1-1; 9 bases fit TRBD1. Germline CDR1 is SGHDT and CDR2 is YYEEEE. J was trimmed by 2 bases and V by 4 bases; bases with no gene match: 9. This CDR3 is 16 amino acids long. Written as DNA, the CDR3 is TGTGCCAGCAGCCCTTGGGACAGGGAACATAACACTGAAGCTTTCTTT. It specifies CASSPWDREHNTEAFF.

This chain connects TRBV28 to TRBJ1-4; D remains unclear. CDR1 is MDHEN and CDR2 is SYDVKM in the germline V gene. The V end was cut by 6 bases, the J end by 5 bases, with 16 bases between. The length of the CDR3 is 15 residues. The CDR3 reads CASRPTGYQNEKLFF. The CDR3 DNA reads as TGTGCCAGCAGACCGACGGGATACCAGAATGAAAAACTGTTTTTT.

The CDR3 nucleotides read TGTGCCAGCAGTCCGTCCCTTAGCGGGAGGGGCTCCTACGAGCAGTACTTC. It codes for CASSPSLSGRGSYEQYF. The rearrangement links TRBV27 to TRBJ2-7, with TRBD2 matching over 11 bases. After removal of 5 bases from V and 0 bases from J, the junction contained 9 bases not matched to a gene. The CDR3 runs to 17 residues. Germline V gene data show CDR1 as MNHEY and CDR2 as SMNVEV (reference sequence).

Points on this clone: The germline gene is not matched at one end of the junction; a read error may be the cause. The rearrangement links TRBV11-3 to TRBJ2-2; D perhaps matches TRBD2 (6 bases). Germline CDR1 SGHNT, CDR2 YENEEA. The CDR3 totals 12 residues. The CDR3: CASSRRAGGLFF. The CDR3 region has the DNA TGTGCCAGCAGTCGGAGGGCCGGGGGGCTGTTTTTT.

The genes are TRBV23-1 and TRBJ2-1; TRBD1 is a possible D gene (5 bases). TRBV23-1 belongs to the ORF category, with a function that is uncertain. The V end was cut by 2 bases, the J end by 5 bases, with 22 bases between. The CDR3 runs to 18 residues. As DNA, the CDR3 is TGCGCCAGCAGTCAACGGGTTAGGAAGGGGCCCCCACACAATGAGCAGTTCTTC. It encodes CASSQRVRKGPPHNEQFF.

The CDR3 reads CASSLVRTDTGELFF. CDR3 bases: TGCGCCAGCAGCTTGGTGCGGACAGACACCGGGGAGCTGTTTTTT. This chain connects TRBV5-1 to TRBJ2-2; tentatively, D is TRBD1 (6 bases). Germline CDR1 and CDR2: SGHRS and YFSETQ. The CDR3 loop spans 15 amino acids. V was shortened by 0 bases and J by 3 bases, with 9 bases between the two germline ends.

The V gene is TRBV19, the J gene TRBJ2-6; 8 positions agree with TRBD1. Losses at the gene ends were 1 base for V and 0 bases for J; bases not matched to a gene: 2. CDR1 is LNHDA and CDR2 is SQIVND in the germline V gene (reference sequence). The CDR3 loop spans 17 amino acids. The CDR3 here is CASSIGTGYSGANVLTF. The CDR3 DNA reads TGTGCCAGTAGTATAGGGACAGGGTACTCTGGGGCCAACGTCCTGACTTTC.

This sequence joins TRBV5-1 and TRBJ2-2, with TRBD2 matching 9 bases. J lost 7 bases, V lost 1 base, and 8 bases had no gene match. This CDR3 is built from 16 residues. Per germline, CDR1 SGHRS and CDR2 YFSETQ. CDR3 amino acids: CASSLLAGGIGGELFF. CDR3 bases: TGCGCCAGCAGCTTGCTTGCGGGAGGGATCGGCGGGGAGCTGTTTTTT.

The J gene is TRBJ1-4, the V gene TRBV11-3; 7 bases match TRBD1. Germline CDR1 and CDR2: SGHNT and YENEEA. CDR3 length: 15 residues. Trimming removed 5 bases from V and 6 bases from J; junction bases left unmatched: 9. DNA for the CDR3: TGTGCCAGCAGCGCATACCCGGGACAGCATGAAAAACTGTTTTTT. As protein: CASSAYPGQHEKLFF.